Following are 27 T cell receptor beta chains from one sample sequenced in a study of blood T cell repertoires in COVID-19. Produced via immunoSEQ multiplex PCR; TCRdb's table is partial and in-frame only. Of 150,000 to 200,000 clones in the sample, less than 85% are singletons; the top ten hold around 7%. The sample consisted of peripheral blood. The receptor set was obtained from a human donor in a cohort sampled during active COVID-19.

This sequence joins TRBV3-1 (or the pseudogene TRBV3-2) and TRBJ2-7; D uncertain. V was trimmed by 1 base and J by 2 bases, leaving 9 bases between them. CDR1 and CDR2 (germline): LGHDT, YNNKEL (reference sequence). The CDR3 extends over 14 amino acids. CDR3 amino acids: CASSQGIGTYEQYF. CDR3 coding DNA: TGTGCCAGCAGCCAAGGAATCGGTACCTACGAGCAGTACTTC.

V gene TRBV2 combines with J gene TRBJ1-2; 9 positions agree with TRBD1. The trim removed 9 bases at V and 7 bases at J, leaving 6 bases unmatched. CDR3 size: 12 residues. The germline CDR1 and CDR2 sequences are SNHLY and FYNNEI. CDR3 loop: CASSQGALGYTF. CDR3 nucleotides: TGTGCCAGTTCACAGGGGGCGCTTGGCTACACCTTC.

The J gene is TRBJ1-1, the V gene TRBV12-3 or TRBV12-4; 8 nucleotides agree with TRBD1. Germline trimming cut 8 bases from V and 6 bases from J; bases unmatched to any gene: 8. The CDR3 contains 13 residues. In DNA form, the CDR3 reads TGTGCCAGCCAGCCGGACAGGGACGCTGAAGCTTTCTTT. It codes for CASQPDRDAEAFF.

V usage is TRBV13 and J usage is TRBJ2-5; tentatively, D is TRBD2 (7 bases). V was clipped by 5 bases and J by 3 bases, with 16 bases between them. This CDR3 has 15 residues. Germline CDR1 and CDR2: PRHDT and FYEKMQ (reference sequence). The CDR3 sequence is CASSGSRGGEETQYF. CDR3 bases: TGTGCCAGCAGCGGATCGAGGGGGGGCGAAGAGACCCAGTACTTC.

A word on this clone: A read error may be the cause here, since a much bigger clone is one base away. The chain recombines TRBV5-6 with TRBJ2-1; 7 nucleotides match TRBD2. This CDR3 is built from 16 residues. CDR1 is SGHDT, CDR2 YYEEEE, per germline. The CDR3 DNA follows: TGTGCCACCAGCCCTTTGGGGGGGGGTAATTACAATGAGCAGTTCTTC. This gives the protein CATSPLGGGNYNEQFF. The variable domain in full, with the rest retrieved from reference TRBV5-6 and TRBJ2-1, is DAGVTQSPTHLIKTRGQQVTLRCSPKSGHDTVSWYQQALGQGPQFIFQYYEEEERQRGNFPDRFSGHQFPNYSSELNVNALLLGDSALYLCATSPLGGGNYNEQFFGPGTRLTVL.

V and J are TRBV7-9 and TRBJ2-7; TRBD1 might be the D (6 bases). Germline values: CDR1 SEHNR, CDR2 FQNEAQ (reference sequence). V shed 5 bases and J shed 3 bases, with 14 bases lying between them. This CDR3 spans 14 amino acids. The CDR3 sequence: CASSHPQGFYEQYF. CDR3 DNA sequence: TGTGCCAGCAGCCACCCACAGGGATTCTACGAGCAGTACTTC.

The genes are TRBV30 and TRBJ1-2, with 8 positions matching TRBD1. In germline, CDR1 is GTSNPN, CDR2 SVGIG (reference sequence). This CDR3 is 14 amino acids long. Trimming removed 3 bases from V and 4 bases from J; junction bases left unmatched: 7. The CDR3 is CAWRLDRGAYGYTF. The CDR3 nucleotides read TGTGCCTGGAGGCTTGACAGGGGTGCCTATGGCTACACCTTC.

The J gene is TRBJ2-1, the V gene TRBV19; 7 bases align to TRBD1. The V segment lost 4 bases and the J segment 7 bases; nucleotides outside the gene matches: 4. Germline V lookup: CDR1 LNHDA, CDR2 SQIVND (reference sequence). The CDR3 sequence is 13 residues long. CDR3 loop: CASSKDRVNEQFF. The DNA for the CDR3 is TGTGCCAGTAGTAAAGACAGGGTGAATGAGCAGTTCTTC.

The CDR3 coding sequence is TGTGCCAGCTCACCACCGATCCCAGCTAACTATGGCTACACCTTC. Its translation: CASSPPIPANYGYTF. The chain recombines TRBV18 with TRBJ1-2, with D unresolved. Looked up from germline, CDR1 is KGHSH and CDR2 is LQKENI. Deletions cut 0 bases from V and 0 bases from J, with 8 bases between. The CDR3 loop spans 15 amino acids.

The V call is TRBV4-1, the J call TRBJ2-7, with TRBD1 matching 8 bases. The CDR3 is 15 amino acids. Unmatched junction bases numbered 4, after V lost 0 bases and J lost 3 bases. The germline gives CDR1 MGHRA, CDR2 YSYEKL. The CDR3 protein is CASSQDRRGHYEQYF. The CDR3 DNA reads TGCGCCAGCAGCCAAGATCGCAGGGGGCACTACGAGCAGTACTTC.

The chain has TRBV6-1 and TRBJ2-7, with 8 positions matching TRBD1. This CDR3 comprises 16 residues. Trimming took 2 bases from V and 1 from J; bases not matched to a gene: 7. Germline values: CDR1 MNHNS, CDR2 SASEGT. CDR3 protein: CASSERRTGFSYEQYF. For the CDR3, the DNA is TGTGCCAGCAGTGAACGTAGGACAGGGTTTTCCTACGAGCAGTACTTC.

CDR3 sequence (DNA): TGTGCCAGCAGTGACGGACTAGCGGGGGCAATCACAGATACGCAGTATTTT. Translation gives CASSDGLAGAITDTQYF. The chain recombines TRBV7-8 with TRBJ2-3; 13 positions match TRBD2. J gave up 2 bases and V 6 bases, and 8 bases lay outside the gene matches. CDR1 is SGHVS and CDR2 is FQNEAQ in the germline V gene. This CDR3 has 17 residues.

This clone was recorded only once. The chain is built from TRBV6-4 and TRBJ1-5, with 10 bases identical to TRBD1. The ends lost 4 bases at V and 6 bases at J; junction bases unmatched: 9. CDR3 length: 16 amino acids. CDR1 MRHNA and CDR2 SNTAGT come from the germline V gene. DNA of the CDR3: TGTGCCAGCAGTGGCTTCCCGGACAGGGGGGTTCAGCCCCAGCATTTT. It codes for CASSGFPDRGVQPQHF.

This clone was seen more than once but under ten times. V and J are TRBV19 and TRBJ2-7, with 8 bases fitting TRBD1. Germline values: CDR1 LNHDA, CDR2 SQIVND (reference sequence). V gave up 6 bases and J gave up 1 base; unmatched junction bases: 8. The length of the CDR3 is 15 residues. The CDR3 here is CASRHRGTTSYEQYF. Written as DNA, the CDR3 is TGTGCCAGTAGACACAGGGGGACAACATCCTACGAGCAGTACTTC.

V and J are TRBV18 and TRBJ2-3; tentative D call: TRBD2 (5 bases). This CDR3 is 15 amino acids long. The germline V gene has CDR1 KGHSH and CDR2 LQKENI. V was clipped by 6 bases and J by 3 bases, with 16 bases between them. The CDR3: CASSPPNGGTDTQYF. The DNA for the CDR3 is TGTGCCAGCTCCCCCCCTAATGGAGGAACAGATACGCAGTATTTT.

The chain combines TRBV7-3 with TRBJ2-1; D perhaps matches TRBD1 (6 bases). Germline CDR1 and CDR2: SGHTA and FQGTGA. The CDR3 runs to 18 residues. V shed 1 base and J shed 5 bases, with 21 bases lying between them. The CDR3 DNA reads TGTGCCAGCAGCTTAAGCCCGCTAAAAGGGGGTACCCACAATGAGCAGTTCTTC. It translates to CASSLSPLKGGTHNEQFF.

The chain joins TRBV7-9 to TRBJ1-4; D might be TRBD1 (5 bases). CDR1 and CDR2 from the germline V gene are SEHNR and FQNEAQ (reference sequence). CDR3 length equals 17 residues. The V end lost 1 base, the J end lost 5 bases, and 17 bases lay between the germline ends. The CDR3 spells CASSLGLFGQRNEKLFF. CDR3 nucleotides: TGTGCCAGCAGCTTAGGTTTATTTGGACAAAGAAATGAAAAACTGTTTTTT.

The chain carries TRBV7-6 and TRBJ1-2, with D hard to call. The germline CDR1 and CDR2 sequences are SGHVS and FNYEAQ. CDR3 length equals 17 residues. V was trimmed by 2 bases and J by 7 bases, leaving 23 bases between them. For the CDR3, the DNA is TGTGCCAGCAGCTTAAAGGGAAACGGGGAGGATTTGGGTGGCTACACCTTC. It is translated as CASSLKGNGEDLGGYTF.

The J gene is TRBJ2-3, the V gene TRBV6-6; the match to TRBD1 covers 7 bases. The V segment lost 7 bases and the J segment 4 bases; nucleotides outside the gene matches: 11. CDR3 length: 15 residues. CDR1 is MNHNY and CDR2 is SVGAGI in the germline V gene (reference sequence). CDR3 in amino acids: CASNPGTAYPDTQYF. CDR3 nucleotides: TGTGCCAGCAATCCCGGGACAGCCTACCCAGATACGCAGTATTTT.

This chain uses TRBV15 with TRBJ2-1; 8 bases match TRBD1. Unmatched junction bases numbered 10, after V lost 1 base and J lost 8 bases. Germline V CDR1 and CDR2: LNHNV, YYDKDF (reference sequence). The CDR3 totals 16 residues. CDR3 sequence: CATSRGARQGADEQFF. The CDR3, as DNA: TGTGCCACCAGCAGAGGGGCGCGGCAGGGGGCGGATGAGCAGTTCTTC.

The CDR3 DNA is TGTGCCAGTAGTATGTGGGACAGGGGGCGGGAAGAGACCCAGTACTTC. Translating gives CASSMWDRGREETQYF. This chain connects TRBV19 to TRBJ2-5, with TRBD1 identical over 12 bases. J gave up 3 bases and V 3 bases, and 5 bases lay outside the gene matches. This CDR3 has 16 amino acids. The germline gives CDR1 LNHDA, CDR2 SQIVND (reference sequence).

The chain uses TRBV9 and TRBJ2-1; 7 positions agree with TRBD1. Germline trimming cut 4 bases from V and 8 bases from J; bases unmatched to any gene: 12. The CDR3 is 15 amino acids. Germline V lookup: CDR1 SGDLS, CDR2 YYNGEE. Here the CDR3 DNA reads TGTGCCAGCAGCTTATACAGACAGGGAAAGGATGAGCAGTTCTTC. This codes for CASSLYRQGKDEQFF.

V gene TRBV7-3 combines with J gene TRBJ2-3; 8 bases fit TRBD1. J lost 2 bases, V lost 4 bases, and 14 bases had no gene match. From germline, CDR1 is SGHTA and CDR2 FQGTGA. The CDR3 has 18 residues. This chain's CDR3 is CASSSTGARVSTTDTQYF. The CDR3, as DNA: TGTGCCAGCAGCTCGACAGGGGCCCGAGTATCGACCACAGATACGCAGTATTTT.

Only a few counts were recorded for this clone. The chain employs TRBV4-2 and TRBJ1-1; no reliable D call. The CDR3 sequence is 15 residues long. The germline gives CDR1 LGHNA, CDR2 YNFKEQ. V was cut by 4 bases and J by 1 base, with 13 bases left in between. The CDR3 DNA is TGTGCCAGCAGCCCTACGGCCCCAGGGAACACTGAAGCTTTCTTT. Residues: CASSPTAPGNTEAFF.

The V gene is TRBV6-1, the J gene TRBJ2-3; possibly TRBD2 for D (7 bases). This CDR3 has 17 residues. The germline V gene has CDR1 MNHNS and CDR2 SASEGT. V lost 0 bases and J 4 bases, leaving 17 bases between the germline ends. CDR3 sequence reads: CASSEAGRGGVADTQYF. In nucleotides, the CDR3 is TGTGCCAGCAGTGAAGCGGGAAGGGGGGGGGTAGCAGATACGCAGTATTTT.

Regarding this clone: The junction shows a germline mismatch at one end, possibly a read error. The same CDR3 is also encoded by other DNA sequences in this sample. The gene calls are TRBV7-8 and TRBJ1-1, with TRBD1 as a possible D gene (6 bases). CDR1 is SGHVS and CDR2 is FQNEAQ in the germline V gene. This CDR3 region has 14 residues. The CDR3 bases are TGTGCCAGCAGCTTGGGGGGAGGGGACACTGAAGCCTTCTTT. It is translated as CASSLGGGDTEAFF.

The rearrangement uses TRBV4-2 and TRBJ2-4; TRBD2 matches at 8 bases. This CDR3 spans 17 amino acids. Germline CDR1 LGHNA, CDR2 YNFKEQ. The junction had 6 bases not matched to a gene; V was cut back by 0 bases and J by 2 bases. In DNA, the CDR3 is TGTGCCAGCAGCCAAGATGTCCGGGGGGGACCCAAAAACATTCAGTACTTC. It specifies CASSQDVRGGPKNIQYF.